Presented here are 30 T cell receptor beta chains from one specimen sequenced in a study of T cell repertoires in cytomegalovirus infection. TCRdb called the reads again in MiXCR, with one record for every CDR3 protein. This table holds 450,000 to 550,000 distinct CDR3 sequences, about 15% found once. The sequencing input was CD8+ T cells from PBMCs. These receptor sequences come from a human donor in good health (CMV status not recorded). Some clones in this sample may be carry-over from other donors' samples.

This clonotype was counted ten times or more. The chain is built from TRBV6-2 or TRBV6-3 and TRBJ2-7, with TRBD1 matching 9 bases. Unmatched junction bases numbered 5, after V lost 0 bases and J lost 2 bases. The germline V gene encodes CDR1 MNHEY and CDR2 SVGEGT. CDR3 size: 16 residues. The CDR3 DNA reads TGTGCCAGCAGTTACTCGGGGGACAGGGTTACCTACGAGCAGTACTTC. Its protein product is CASSYSGDRVTYEQYF.

This clonotype has more than one count but fewer than ten. The chain has TRBV7-3 and TRBJ1-6; TRBD1 might be the D (6 bases). The CDR3 is 15 amino acids. The germline V gene has CDR1 SGHTA and CDR2 FQGTGA. V was cut by 5 bases and J by 8 bases, with 16 bases left in between. The CDR3 here is CASSLSGQRDSPLHF. CDR3 DNA: TGTGCCAGCAGCCTCTCCGGACAGAGGGATTCACCCCTCCACTTT. Full variable domain (missing parts from reference TRBV7-3 and TRBJ1-6): GAGVSQTPSNKVTEKGKYVELRCDPISGHTALYWYRQSLGQGPEFLIYFQGTGAADDSGLPNDRFFAVRPEGSVSTLKIQRTERGDSAVYLCASSLSGQRDSPLHFGNGTRLTVT.

This clonotype has at least ten counts. The gene calls are TRBV7-9 and TRBJ2-7; TRBD2 is a possible D gene (7 bases). CDR1 SEHNR and CDR2 FQNEAQ come from the germline V gene (reference sequence). CDR3 length: 15 residues. Trimming took off 8 bases at V and 1 base at J, with 18 bases between the two ends. CDR3 bases: TGTGCCAGCGAGTCTCAGGGGAGGGGGTCCTACGAGCAGTACTTC. This gives the protein CASESQGRGSYEQYF. Together with reference TRBV7-9 and TRBJ2-7, the CDR3 gives the full variable domain: DTGVSQNPRHKITKRGQNVTFRCDPISEHNRLYWYRQTLGQGPEFLTYFQNEAQLEKSRLLSDRFSAERPKGSFSTLEIQRTEQGDSAMYLCASESQGRGSYEQYFGPGTRLTVT.

This clonotype was counted many times. The rearrangement uses TRBV6-1 and TRBJ2-2; 7 bases align to TRBD1. V was clipped by 6 bases and J by 1 base; unmatched bases: 8. The length of the CDR3 is 16 residues. CDR1 and CDR2 (germline): MNHNS, SASEGT. In DNA form, the CDR3 reads TGTGCCAGCAGGGTTTATGGGACAGAGAACACCGGGGAGCTGTTTTTT. Encoded protein: CASRVYGTENTGELFF.

CDR3 sequence reads: CASSFHRAQETQYF. The DNA for the CDR3 is TGTGCCAGCAGCTTCCACAGAGCTCAAGAGACCCAGTACTTC. The gene calls are TRBV11-2 and TRBJ2-5; D unresolved. Germline assignment: CDR1 SGHAT and CDR2 FQNNGV. The CDR3 has 14 residues. V was clipped by 3 bases and J by 2 bases, with 10 bases between them.

This clonotype was observed a handful of times. This chain connects TRBV30 to TRBJ2-3; 7 bases are a match to TRBD2. CDR1 GTSNPN and CDR2 SVGIG come from the germline V gene (reference sequence). CDR3 length: 14 amino acids. Losses at the gene ends were 2 bases for V and 6 bases for J; bases not matched to a gene: 8. In nucleotides, the CDR3 is TGTGCCTGGAGTCCCCCAACTAGCGAGGATACGCAGTATTTT. Translation gives CAWSPPTSEDTQYF.

This clonotype was counted ten times or more. The rearrangement joins TRBV7-6 to TRBJ1-5; 7 bases match TRBD1. Germline V gives CDR1 SGHVS, CDR2 FNYEAQ. This CDR3 has 16 amino acids. The J segment lost 5 bases and the V segment lost 1 base, leaving 8 bases of the junction unmatched. This CDR3 is CASSLGTGTADQPQHF. The CDR3 DNA is TGTGCCAGCAGCTTAGGGACCGGGACAGCTGATCAGCCCCAGCATTTT.

This clonotype was detected only a few times. CDR3 sequence: CAVTAGNTIYF. CDR3 coding DNA: TGTGCCGTAACAGCTGGAAACACCATATATTTT. The chain joins TRBV19 to TRBJ1-3; D ambiguous. The V end was cut by 11 bases, the J end by 2 bases, with 7 bases between. This CDR3 has 11 residues. The germline CDR1 and CDR2 sequences are LNHDA and SQIVND (reference sequence).

This clonotype was detected many times. The V gene is TRBV28, the J gene TRBJ2-3, with 12 bases that match TRBD2. Germline V CDR1 and CDR2: MDHEN, SYDVKM. The CDR3 loop spans 16 amino acids. With 5 bases clipped from V and 2 bases from J, the junction kept 5 bases outside the gene matches. The CDR3 is CASSGLAGGPTDTQYF. The DNA of the CDR3 is TGTGCCAGCAGTGGCCTAGCGGGAGGGCCCACAGATACGCAGTATTTT.

This clonotype was seen more than once but under ten times. The V gene is TRBV7-6, the J gene TRBJ2-5, with TRBD2 matching 8 bases. The CDR3 consists of 18 residues. V lost 5 bases, J lost 1 base, and 15 bases stayed unmatched. Per germline, CDR1 SGHVS and CDR2 FNYEAQ. CDR3 sequence (DNA): TGTGCCAGCAGCCTCGGGCGGTGGAGCGGGAGCTTCCAAGAGACCCAGTACTTC. Its translation: CASSLGRWSGSFQETQYF.

This rearrangement joins TRBV20-1 to TRBJ2-1; 9 nucleotides align to TRBD2. The CDR3 has 17 residues. CDR1 and CDR2 from the germline V gene are DFQATT and SNEGSKA (reference sequence). V gave up 0 bases and J gave up 9 bases; unmatched junction bases: 15. The chain's CDR3 is CSARDRREGLPFREQFF. Here the CDR3 DNA reads TGCAGTGCTAGAGATAGGCGGGAGGGCCTTCCGTTTCGTGAGCAGTTCTTC.

This clonotype came up many times. The chain uses TRBV7-2 and TRBJ2-2; maybe TRBD2 (5 bases). V lost 2 bases to trimming and J lost 0 bases, with 10 bases between them. From germline, CDR1 is SGHTA and CDR2 FQGNSA. CDR3 length: 16 amino acids. CDR3 sequence (DNA): TGTGCCAGCAGCTTATTGCGGGTCACGAACACCGGGGAGCTGTTTTTT. Amino acid sequence: CASSLLRVTNTGELFF.

The chain recombines TRBV3-1 with TRBJ2-6; 8 bases are shared with TRBD1. The CDR3 has 18 residues. Germline-derived CDR1 and CDR2 are LGHDT and YNNKEL (reference sequence). V lost 1 base, J lost 2 bases, and 7 bases stayed unmatched. The CDR3 DNA sequence: TGTGCCAGCAGCCAAGTTGGGACAGGAAAAACTGGGGCCAACGTCCTGACTTTC. Its protein product is CASSQVGTGKTGANVLTF.

This clonotype has a count of ten or more. The genes are TRBV7-8 and TRBJ1-4, with a weak D call TRBD1 (5 bases). V lost 3 bases, J lost 6 bases, and 14 bases lay in between. The CDR3 is made up of 15 amino acids. The germline V gene encodes CDR1 SGHVS and CDR2 FQNEAQ. Written as DNA, the CDR3 is TGTGCCAGCAGCTTTAGGGGAAGAAAGTATGAAAAACTGTTTTTT. It codes for CASSFRGRKYEKLFF.

This clonotype came up a few times. At one end the junction does not follow the germline gene, possibly because of a read error. The chain joins TRBV27 to TRBJ2-1; TRBD1 or TRBD2 may be the D gene (5 bases each). The CDR3 is 15 amino acids. CDR1 is MNHEY, CDR2 SMNVEV, per germline (reference sequence). CDR3 protein: CANSLSSEGRNEQFF. The CDR3 DNA sequence: TGTGCCAACAGTTTAAGTAGTGAGGGACGCAATGAGCAGTTCTTC.

The V gene is TRBV11-2, the J gene TRBJ2-7; a weak D match, TRBD1 (6 bases). V lost 5 bases and J 2 bases, leaving 19 bases between the germline ends. This CDR3 is 16 amino acids long. The germline V gene encodes CDR1 SGHAT and CDR2 FQNNGV. CDR3 loop: CASSLWTVGGPYEQYF. The CDR3 region has the DNA TGTGCCAGCAGCCTATGGACAGTTGGTGGTCCCTACGAGCAGTACTTC.

This chain connects TRBV19 to TRBJ2-7; D remains unclear. This CDR3 is built from 16 residues. Germline V gene lookup returns CDR1 LNHDA and CDR2 SQIVND (reference sequence). V was trimmed by 1 base and J by 4 bases, leaving 17 bases between them. The CDR3 bases are TGTGCCAGTAGTATAGGGGTAGCTGCCGGCGGTTACGAGCAGTACTTC. It codes for CASSIGVAAGGYEQYF. The full variable domain, in which reference TRBV19 and TRBJ2-7 provide the parts outside the CDR3, is DGGITQSPKYLFRKEGQNVTLSCEQNLNHDAMYWYRQDPGQGLRLIYYSQIVNDFQKGDIAEGYSVSREKKESFPLTVTSAQKNPTAFYLCASSIGVAAGGYEQYFGPGTRLTVT.

This clonotype was detected ten times or more. This chain uses TRBV7-9 with TRBJ2-7; TRBD1 agrees at 8 bases. The V segment lost 1 base and the J segment 3 bases; nucleotides outside the gene matches: 5. This CDR3 contains 15 residues. Germline CDR1 SEHNR, CDR2 FQNEAQ (reference sequence). DNA for the CDR3: TGTGCCAGCAGCTTAGGTAGGGACAGGCGCTACGAGCAGTACTTC. It translates to CASSLGRDRRYEQYF. The full variable domain, completed using reference TRBV7-9 and TRBJ2-7, is DTGVSQNPRHKITKRGQNVTFRCDPISEHNRLYWYRQTLGQGPEFLTYFQNEAQLEKSRLLSDRFSAERPKGSFSTLEIQRTEQGDSAMYLCASSLGRDRRYEQYFGPGTRLTVT.

This clonotype has more than one count but fewer than ten. V usage is TRBV7-9 and J usage is TRBJ2-1; 11 bases align to TRBD2. CDR1 is SEHNR, CDR2 FQNEAQ, per germline (reference sequence). After removal of 4 bases from V and 9 bases from J, the junction contained 5 bases not matched to a gene. The CDR3 contains 14 residues. The CDR3 sequence: CASSYSGRGGEQFF. The CDR3 coding sequence is TGTGCCAGCAGCTATAGCGGGAGGGGAGGTGAGCAGTTCTTC.

This chain links TRBV9 with TRBJ2-7; no clear D. V dropped 4 bases and J dropped 4 bases, with 21 bases sitting between them. Germline assignment: CDR1 SGDLS and CDR2 YYNGEE. CDR3 length: 16 amino acids. As DNA, the CDR3 is TGTGCCAGCAGCTCAACTGGAAGCATTACAGAATACGAGCAGTACTTC. It encodes CASSSTGSITEYEQYF.

The chain has TRBV4-2 and TRBJ2-1; D is unclear. The CDR3 loop spans 19 amino acids. V lost 0 bases and J 5 bases, leaving 23 bases between the germline ends. In germline, CDR1 is LGHNA, CDR2 YNFKEQ. CDR3 sequence: CASSQDLVPISPLHNEQFF. The CDR3 DNA sequence: TGTGCCAGCAGCCAAGATCTGGTTCCCATCTCCCCCCTACACAATGAGCAGTTCTTC.

The table lists this clonotype with many counts. This chain uses TRBV7-3 with TRBJ2-5; maybe TRBD2 (5 bases). With 2 bases removed from V and 0 bases from J, the gap between germline ends came to 19 bases. The germline gives CDR1 SGHTA, CDR2 FQGTGA. The CDR3 runs 18 residues. The CDR3 loop is CASSLPAGLGADQETQYF. The CDR3 DNA follows: TGTGCCAGCAGCTTACCCGCCGGCCTTGGAGCGGACCAAGAGACCCAGTACTTC.

This clonotype showed up many times. This chain joins TRBV4-2 and TRBJ2-2, with 7 positions matching TRBD1. CDR1 LGHNA and CDR2 YNFKEQ come from the germline V gene. CDR3 size: 15 residues. J was trimmed by 2 bases and V by 2 bases; bases with no gene match: 2. CDR3 DNA: TGTGCCAGCAGCCAACGGACAGGAAACACCGGGGAGCTGTTTTTT. Translated: CASSQRTGNTGELFF.

This clonotype turned up a few times. The chain recombines TRBV19 with TRBJ2-7; D may match TRBD1 or TRBD2 (6 bases each). With 2 bases removed from V and 4 bases from J, the gap between germline ends came to 12 bases. The CDR3 is 14 residues long. Germline V gives CDR1 LNHDA, CDR2 SQIVND (reference sequence). The DNA of the CDR3 is TGTGCCAGTAGTATAAGGGGGGCTGTGTACGAGCAGTACTTC. It translates to CASSIRGAVYEQYF.

This clonotype was seen at least ten times. The V gene is TRBV7-9, the J gene TRBJ2-3, with 15 bases fitting TRBD2. Per germline, CDR1 SEHNR and CDR2 FQNEAQ (reference sequence). With 6 bases clipped from V and 5 bases from J, the junction kept 6 bases outside the gene matches. This CDR3 is built from 16 residues. The CDR3 region has the DNA TGTGCCAGCAGACCTGGGACTAGCGGGAGGAGAGATACGCAGTATTTT. Translating gives CASRPGTSGRRDTQYF.

This chain joins TRBV28 and TRBJ2-4, with a weak D call TRBD2 (6 bases). The CDR3 is 13 residues long. Germline CDR1 and CDR2: MDHEN and SYDVKM. Trimming took off 7 bases at V and 7 bases at J, with 14 bases between the two ends. The CDR3 coding sequence is TGTGCCAGCAAAGGGGCGGGATACAACATTCAGTACTTC. Its protein is CASKGAGYNIQYF.

This clonotype was seen many times. The J gene is TRBJ2-3, the V gene TRBV4-1, with 11 bases that match TRBD2. This CDR3 region has 16 residues. After removal of 3 bases from V and 0 bases from J, the junction contained 2 bases not matched to a gene. Germline-derived CDR1 and CDR2 are MGHRA and YSYEKL. CDR3 residues: CASSQGLAASTDTQYF. The CDR3 DNA sequence: TGCGCCAGCAGCCAGGGACTAGCGGCTAGCACAGATACGCAGTATTTT.

Ten or more counts support this clonotype. The chain carries TRBV28 and TRBJ2-7, with 7 nucleotides matching TRBD2. CDR1 is MDHEN, CDR2 SYDVKM, per germline. This CDR3 has 12 amino acids. V was pared by 6 bases and J by 1 base, with 0 bases of the junction left unmatched. CDR3 residues: CASRAGSYEQYF. The DNA of the CDR3 is TGTGCCAGCAGAGCGGGATCCTACGAGCAGTACTTC.

This clonotype was seen a few times. V is TRBV5-6 and J is TRBJ2-3; 8 nucleotides match TRBD2. Germline values: CDR1 SGHDT, CDR2 YYEEEE. Trimming took 4 bases from V and 2 from J; bases not matched to a gene: 9. The CDR3 covers 16 residues. The CDR3 region has the DNA TGTGCCAGCAGCGTAACTAGCGGAGTGGTCACAGATACGCAGTATTTT. Amino acids: CASSVTSGVVTDTQYF.

This chain connects TRBV10-3 to TRBJ1-4; 9 bases are a match to TRBD1. The germline V gene has CDR1 ENHRY and CDR2 SYGVKD. V shed 6 bases and J 4 bases; nucleotides not matched to a gene: 9. The CDR3 covers 16 residues. CDR3 loop: CAISGIGGQGNEKLFF. The CDR3 DNA reads as TGTGCCATCAGCGGAATTGGGGGACAGGGTAATGAAAAACTGTTTTTT.